One TCR beta chain is described in this entry. These data are taken from a study of T cells after yellow fever vaccination. J gave up 3 bases and V 6 bases, and 9 bases lay outside the gene matches. The CDR3 contains 14 residues. CDR1 is SQVTM, CDR2 ANQGSEA, per germline. MiXCR was run by TCRdb on the 5' RACE reads, yielding one entry per CDR3 protein. Of 250,000 to 300,000 distinct CDR3 sequences in the sample, 13% were seen once. The chain carries TRBV29-1 and TRBJ2-5; 8 nucleotides line up with TRBD1. The sequence was collected from a man aged 25-40 years who received the YFV17D yellow fever vaccine. This material consisted of CD4+ T cells sorted from PBMCs, taken 45 days after the yellow fever booster vaccination. The CDR3 is CSVAHGTGKETQYF. Here the CDR3 DNA reads TGCAGCGTGGCCCACGGGACAGGAAAAGAGACCCAGTACTTC.